These 9 T cell receptor beta chains were sequenced from one sample in a study of T cells in narcolepsy (dated by TCRdb to 2016 to 2018). The library was produced with the immunoSEQ multiplex PCR assay. TCRdb obtained this table from immuneACCESS and retained in-frame rearrangements with V and J assigned. These tables miss some clones; where compared with another copy, unresolved V genes account for less than half of the shortfall, and the remainder is unexplained. The sample has about 37,000 clones on record, over 80% of them singletons. The ten largest clones represent 1% to 1.2% of the sample. The sequenced sample was memory (CD45RA-) CD4+ T cells from blood. The cell subset or site label, as the study defines it: memory T cells sorted ex vivo from peripheral blood. These receptors all stem from a human donor in good health.

The V and J genes are TRBV7-9 and TRBJ2-7; D is uncertain. This CDR3 has 12 residues. Germline V gives CDR1 SEHNR, CDR2 FQNEAQ (reference sequence). V was pared by 7 bases and J by 1 base, with 8 bases between. Here the CDR3 DNA reads TGTGCCAGCATGGGCCGGTCCTACGAGCAGTACTTC. It encodes CASMGRSYEQYF. Full variable domain (remainder filled in from reference TRBV7-9 and TRBJ2-7): DTGVSQNPRHKITKRGQNVTFRCDPISEHNRLYWYRQTLGQGPEFLTYFQNEAQLEKSRLLSDRFSAERPKGSFSTLEIQRTEQGDSAMYLCASMGRSYEQYFGPGTRLTVT.

V and J are TRBV29-1 and TRBJ1-3; no clear D. Looked up from germline, CDR1 is SQVTM and CDR2 is ANQGSEA. The CDR3 covers 13 residues. V shed 4 bases and J shed 0 bases, with 7 bases lying between them. The CDR3 reads CSVVSPSGNTIYF. CDR3 nucleotides: TGCAGCGTTGTAAGTCCCTCTGGAAACACCATATATTTT. Looking up the rest from reference TRBV29-1 and TRBJ1-3 gives the full variable domain: SAVISQKPSRDICQRGTSLTIQCQVDSQVTMMFWYRQQPGQSLTLIATANQGSEATYESGFVIDKFPISRPNLTFSTLTVSNMSPEDSSIYLCSVVSPSGNTIYFGEGSWLTVV.

J is TRBJ2-7 and V is TRBV5-1, with 9 bases lining up with TRBD1. The CDR3 runs to 12 residues. The V segment lost 4 bases and the J segment 5 bases; nucleotides outside the gene matches: 1. CDR1 SGHRS and CDR2 YFSETQ come from the germline V gene. The CDR3 loop is CASSRDRDEQYF. The CDR3 nucleotides read TGCGCCAGCAGCAGGGACAGGGACGAGCAGTACTTC.

This rearrangement joins TRBV27 to TRBJ1-1; 8 positions agree with TRBD1. CDR1 and CDR2 (germline): MNHEY, SMNVEV (reference sequence). With V trimmed by 2 bases and J by 6 bases, 14 bases remained unmatched. The CDR3 runs to 17 residues. CDR3 sequence reads: CASSLSRGRLLSAEAFF. CDR3 bases: TGTGCCAGCAGTTTAAGCAGGGGGCGTCTGTTGTCGGCTGAAGCTTTCTTT.

This chain connects TRBV5-1 to TRBJ1-1; D is possibly TRBD1 (6 bases). Trimming removed 4 bases from V and 1 base from J, with 8 bases in between. Germline loops: CDR1 SGHRS, CDR2 YFSETQ. CDR3 length: 13 residues. DNA of the CDR3: TGCGCCAGCAGCGTACAGGGGAACACTGAAGCTTTCTTT. Its protein is CASSVQGNTEAFF.

The chain uses TRBV4-1 and TRBJ2-5; no clear D. The V gene lost 1 base and the J gene lost 9 bases, with 12 bases spanning the gap. This CDR3 region has 13 residues. CDR1 MGHRA and CDR2 YSYEKL come from the germline V gene. Here the CDR3 reads CASSQGEATPQYF. CDR3 sequence (DNA): TGCGCCAGCAGCCAAGGCGAGGCGACACCCCAGTACTTC.

The chain joins TRBV11-2 to TRBJ2-7; TRBD2 aligns across 8 bases. The CDR3 is 13 amino acids. V lost 11 bases, J lost 6 bases, and 12 bases stayed unmatched. Germline V gene data show CDR1 as SGHAT and CDR2 as FQNNGV. The CDR3 spells CAGAGGSLSEQYF. DNA of the CDR3: TGTGCCGGCGCGGGGGGATCCCTAAGCGAGCAGTACTTC.

The J gene is TRBJ1-2, the V gene TRBV4-1, with D possibly being TRBD1 (6 bases). V was cut by 0 bases and J by 3 bases, with 14 bases left in between. The CDR3 totals 16 residues. Germline CDR1 is MGHRA and CDR2 is YSYEKL. The CDR3 DNA follows: TGCGCCAGCAGCCAAGATCCTGGGGGGCTGGACTATGGCTACACCTTC. Its translation is CASSQDPGGLDYGYTF.

This chain joins TRBV18 and TRBJ1-3; TRBD1 agrees at 7 bases. Trimming at V came to 3 bases and at J to 4 bases, leaving 3 bases not matched to a gene. The germline CDR1 and CDR2 sequences are KGHSH and LQKENI. The length of the CDR3 is 14 residues. CDR3 residues: CASSPWDRGNTIYF. For the CDR3, the DNA is TGTGCCAGCTCACCCTGGGACAGAGGAAACACCATATATTTT.